The present entry profiles one TCR beta chain with its context. Its antigen is still unknown. RNA served as the template for amplifying TCR beta CDR3 regions. The library came from an HTBI-primed first-round RT-PCR and a second-round multiplex PCR. MiXCR, run by TCRdb on the multiplex PCR reads, gives a single entry per CDR3 protein. Among approximately 540,000 distinct CDR3 sequences listed, 35% to 40% were seen once. The diagnosis combined clinical symptoms, thyroxine, TRAb, thyroid ultrasound and orbital computed tomography scans. The sample is drawn from a study of Graves' ophthalmopathy and Graves' hyperthyroidism. Study findings and constraints: For separating ophthalmopathy from stable hyperthyroidism, a 13-signature model gave almost 90% sensitivity and roughly 77% specificity. The majority of expanded thyroid clonotypes above 0.001 frequency also occurred in blood.

The CDR3 has 13 residues. Trimming took 4 bases from V and 10 from J; bases not matched to a gene: 10. In germline, CDR1 is SGHDT, CDR2 YYEEEE. Sequences were obtained from peripheral blood or thyroid tissue (not recorded which). This receptor was identified in an adult man with Graves' hyperthyroidism. This chain uses TRBV5-6 with TRBJ2-5; TRBD1 matches 7 bases. The CDR3: CASSLRRQGVQYF. For the CDR3, the DNA is TGTGCCAGCAGCCTACGACGACAGGGCGTCCAGTACTTC. Together with reference TRBV5-6 and TRBJ2-5, the CDR3 gives the full variable domain: DAGVTQSPTHLIKTRGQQVTLRCSPKSGHDTVSWYQQALGQGPQFIFQYYEEEERQRGNFPDRFSGHQFPNYSSELNVNALLLGDSALYLCASSLRRQGVQYFGPGTRLLVL.